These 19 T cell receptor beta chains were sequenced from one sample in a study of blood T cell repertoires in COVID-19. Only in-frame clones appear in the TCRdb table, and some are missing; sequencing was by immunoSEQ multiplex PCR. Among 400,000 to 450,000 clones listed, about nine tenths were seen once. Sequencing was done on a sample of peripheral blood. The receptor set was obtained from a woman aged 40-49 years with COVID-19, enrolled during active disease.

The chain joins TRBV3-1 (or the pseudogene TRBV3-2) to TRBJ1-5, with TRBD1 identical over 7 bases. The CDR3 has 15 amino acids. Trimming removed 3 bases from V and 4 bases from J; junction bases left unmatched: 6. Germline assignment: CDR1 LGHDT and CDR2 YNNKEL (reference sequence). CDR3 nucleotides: TGTGCCAGCAGCCATTCGGACAGGCCTAATCAGCCCCAGCATTTT. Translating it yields CASSHSDRPNQPQHF.

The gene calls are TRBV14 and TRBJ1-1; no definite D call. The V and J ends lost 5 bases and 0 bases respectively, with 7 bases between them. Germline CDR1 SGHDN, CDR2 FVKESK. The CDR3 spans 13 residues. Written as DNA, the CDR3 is TGTGCCAGCAGCACGACAATGAACACTGAAGCTTTCTTT. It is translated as CASSTTMNTEAFF.

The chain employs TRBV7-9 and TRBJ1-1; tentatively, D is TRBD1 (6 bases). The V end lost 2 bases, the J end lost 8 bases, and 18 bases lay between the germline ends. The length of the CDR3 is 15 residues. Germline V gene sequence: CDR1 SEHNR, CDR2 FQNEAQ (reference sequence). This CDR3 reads CASSLPLQGGGEAFF. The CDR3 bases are TGTGCCAGCAGCTTACCTTTACAGGGTGGTGGGGAAGCTTTCTTT.

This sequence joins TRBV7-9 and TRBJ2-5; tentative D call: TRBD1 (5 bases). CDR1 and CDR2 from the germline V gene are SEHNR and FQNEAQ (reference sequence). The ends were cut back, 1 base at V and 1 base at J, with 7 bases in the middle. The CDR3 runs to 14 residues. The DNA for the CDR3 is TGTGCCAGCAGCTTAGTTGGGGCCCAAGAGACCCAGTACTTC. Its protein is CASSLVGAQETQYF.

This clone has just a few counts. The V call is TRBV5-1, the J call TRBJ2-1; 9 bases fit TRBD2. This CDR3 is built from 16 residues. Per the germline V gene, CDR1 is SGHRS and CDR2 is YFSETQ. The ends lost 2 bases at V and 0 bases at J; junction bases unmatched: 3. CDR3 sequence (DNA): TGCGCCAGCAGCTTAATAGCGGGGGTCTCCTACAATGAGCAGTTCTTC. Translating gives CASSLIAGVSYNEQFF.

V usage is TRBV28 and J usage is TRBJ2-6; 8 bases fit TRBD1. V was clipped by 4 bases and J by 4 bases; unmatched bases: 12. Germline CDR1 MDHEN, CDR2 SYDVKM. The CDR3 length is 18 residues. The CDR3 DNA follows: TGTGCCAGCAGTTCTATCGGACAGGGTCTAAGAGGGGCCAACGTCCTGACTTTC. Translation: CASSSIGQGLRGANVLTF.

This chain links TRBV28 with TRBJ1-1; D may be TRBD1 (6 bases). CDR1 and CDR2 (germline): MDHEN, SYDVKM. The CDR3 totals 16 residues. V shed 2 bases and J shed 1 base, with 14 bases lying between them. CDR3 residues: CASSLGGAGTNTEAFF. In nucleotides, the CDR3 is TGTGCCAGCAGTTTAGGGGGGGCCGGAACGAACACTGAAGCTTTCTTT.

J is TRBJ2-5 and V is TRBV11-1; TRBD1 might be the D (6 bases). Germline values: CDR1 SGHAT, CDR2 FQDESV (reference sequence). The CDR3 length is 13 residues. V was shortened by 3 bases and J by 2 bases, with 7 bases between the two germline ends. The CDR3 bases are TGTGCCAGCAGCTTCGGACAGCAAGAGACCCAGTACTTC. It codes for CASSFGQQETQYF.

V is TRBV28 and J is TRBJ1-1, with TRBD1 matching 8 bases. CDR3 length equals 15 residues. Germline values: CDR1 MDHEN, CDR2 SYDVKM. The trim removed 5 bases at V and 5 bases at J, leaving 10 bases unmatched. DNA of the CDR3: TGTGCCAGCAGTGCACCAGGACAGGGCTGGACTGAAGCTTTCTTT. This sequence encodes CASSAPGQGWTEAFF. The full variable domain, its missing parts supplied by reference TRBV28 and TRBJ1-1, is DVKVTQSSRYLVKRTGEKVFLECVQDMDHENMFWYRQDPGLGLRLIYFSYDVKMKEKGDIPEGYSVSREKKERFSLILESASTNQTSMYLCASSAPGQGWTEAFFGQGTRLTVV.

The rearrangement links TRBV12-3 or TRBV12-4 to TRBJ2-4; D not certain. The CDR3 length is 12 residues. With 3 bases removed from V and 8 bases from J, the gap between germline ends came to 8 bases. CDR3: CASSFSMDIQYF. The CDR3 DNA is TGTGCCAGCAGTTTTTCTATGGACATTCAGTACTTC.

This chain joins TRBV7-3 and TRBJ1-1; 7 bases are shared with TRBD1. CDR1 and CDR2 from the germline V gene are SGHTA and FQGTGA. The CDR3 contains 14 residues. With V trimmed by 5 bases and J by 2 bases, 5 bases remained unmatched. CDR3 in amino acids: CASSATGANTEAFF. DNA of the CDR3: TGTGCCAGCAGCGCCACAGGGGCTAACACTGAAGCTTTCTTT.

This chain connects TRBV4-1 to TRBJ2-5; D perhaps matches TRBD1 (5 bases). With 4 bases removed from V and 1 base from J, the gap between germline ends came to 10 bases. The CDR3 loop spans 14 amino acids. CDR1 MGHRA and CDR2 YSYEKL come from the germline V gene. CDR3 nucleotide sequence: TGCGCCAGCAGCCTCCAGGGAATCCAAGAGACCCAGTACTTC. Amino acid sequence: CASSLQGIQETQYF.

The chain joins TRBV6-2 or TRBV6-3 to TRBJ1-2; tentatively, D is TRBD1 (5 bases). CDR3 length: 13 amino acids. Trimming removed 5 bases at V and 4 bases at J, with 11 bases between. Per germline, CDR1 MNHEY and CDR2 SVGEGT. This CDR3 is CASSAGPLYGYTF. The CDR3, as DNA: TGTGCCAGCAGTGCAGGGCCCCTCTATGGCTACACCTTC.

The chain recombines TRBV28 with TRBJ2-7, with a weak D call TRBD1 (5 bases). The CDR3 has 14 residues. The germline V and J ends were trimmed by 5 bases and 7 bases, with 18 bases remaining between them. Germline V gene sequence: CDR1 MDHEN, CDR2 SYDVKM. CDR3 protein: CASSPPRALREQYF. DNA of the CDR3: TGTGCCAGCAGTCCCCCCAGGGCCCTACGAGAGCAGTACTTC. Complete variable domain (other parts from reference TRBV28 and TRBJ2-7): DVKVTQSSRYLVKRTGEKVFLECVQDMDHENMFWYRQDPGLGLRLIYFSYDVKMKEKGDIPEGYSVSREKKERFSLILESASTNQTSMYLCASSPPRALREQYFGPGTRLTVT.

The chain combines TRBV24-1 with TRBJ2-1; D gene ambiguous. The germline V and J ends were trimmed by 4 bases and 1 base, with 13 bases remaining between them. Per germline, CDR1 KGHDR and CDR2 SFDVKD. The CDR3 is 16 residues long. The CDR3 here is CATSDPTVGSYNEQFF. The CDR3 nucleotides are TGTGCCACCAGTGACCCTACAGTTGGGTCCTACAATGAGCAGTTCTTC.

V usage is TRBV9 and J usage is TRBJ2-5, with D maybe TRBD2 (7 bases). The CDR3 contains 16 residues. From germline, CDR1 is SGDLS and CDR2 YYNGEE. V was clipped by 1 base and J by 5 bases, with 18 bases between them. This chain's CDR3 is CASSVRGGAGEETQYF. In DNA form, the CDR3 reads TGTGCCAGCAGCGTAAGAGGGGGGGCTGGTGAGGAGACCCAGTACTTC.

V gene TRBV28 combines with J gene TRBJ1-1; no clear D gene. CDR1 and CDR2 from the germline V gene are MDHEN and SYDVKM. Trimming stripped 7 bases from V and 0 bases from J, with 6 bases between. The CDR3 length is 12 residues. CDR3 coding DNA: TGTGCCAGCAACCAGATGAACACTGAAGCTTTCTTT. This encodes CASNQMNTEAFF.

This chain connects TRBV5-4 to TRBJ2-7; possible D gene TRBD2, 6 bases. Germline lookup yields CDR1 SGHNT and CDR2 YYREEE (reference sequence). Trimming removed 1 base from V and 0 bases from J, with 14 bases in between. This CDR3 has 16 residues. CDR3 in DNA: TGTGCCAGCAGCTTGAATAGCGGAAGATTCTCCTACGAGCAGTACTTC. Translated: CASSLNSGRFSYEQYF.

The CDR3 region has the DNA TGTGCTAGTGGGTTCACAGGGGCCGCTTTCTTT. Translating it yields CASGFTGAAFF. This chain links TRBV12-5 with TRBJ1-1; 7 nucleotides align to TRBD1. After removal of 6 bases from V and 11 bases from J, the junction contained 6 bases not matched to a gene. The CDR3 is 11 residues long. CDR1 is LGHNT, CDR2 FRNRAP, per germline.